The clone carrying this TCR beta chain has at least ten counts. Its antigen is as yet unknown. This record comes from a study of naive and memory T cell subsets. The CDR3 loop spans 14 amino acids. In germline, CDR1 is MNHEY, CDR2 SVGEGT. V gave up 7 bases and J gave up 3 bases, with 12 bases separating them. An equimolar mix of two oligonucleotides served as the beta constant-region primer for TRBC1 and TRBC2. The ligated cDNA underwent four PCR rounds using SP2 and nested alpha and beta constant-region primers. Ligation attached a single-stranded oligonucleotide with a 12-nucleotide UMI and the SP2 primer to the cDNA 3' end. TCRdb reprocessed the UMI-ligation and nested PCR reads with MiXCR, giving one entry per CDR3 protein. The sample lists 15,000 to 20,000 distinct CDR3 sequences; roughly 8.7% were seen once. Study-wide points: Diversity fell and Gini index rose from naive through CM, EM, EMRA.

After the first PCR, alpha and beta chain libraries were processed separately. CMV status came from CD4+ T cell IFNgamma after overnight CMV lysate stimulation of fresh PBMCs. The clonotype originates from a human donor in good health. The chain is built from TRBV6-2 or TRBV6-3 and TRBJ2-2; D assignment may be TRBD1 or TRBD2 (5 bases each). The sequenced material came from central memory CD8+ T cells from blood. The CDR3 DNA sequence: TGTGCCAGCACTCCCGGGGCGGACACCGGGGAGCTGTTTTTT. This gives the protein CASTPGADTGELFF.